The rows below give T cell receptor beta chains drawn from one sample of a study of CD8 T cells in ankylosing spondylitis. TCRdb fed the 5' RACE reads into MiXCR, producing one record per CDR3 protein. In the table there are around 770,000 distinct CDR3 sequences, 15% to 20% of which are singletons. Sequenced: blood, either unsorted or a sorted T cell fraction (not recorded which). These receptors were taken from a male donor with ankylosing spondylitis. Each CDR3 is given with its conserved first and last residue. D genes are given only for firm matches. Not all rows give a size; the values are once, few, many and, for expanded clones, a class.

V: TRBV29-1; length: 11; size: few; J: TRBJ2-3; D: NA; CDR3: CSVPTPDTQYF; DNA: TGCAGCGTTCCAACTCCGGATACGCAGTATTTT
V: TRBV6-1; length: 14; size: NA; J: TRBJ2-2; D: NA; CDR3: CASRLLLNTGELFF; DNA: TGTGCCAGCCGACTTCTCCTGAACACCGGGGAGCTGTTTTTT
V: TRBV6-2/TRBV6-3; length: 15; size: NA; J: TRBJ1-2; D: NA; CDR3: CASSKATGFPYGYTF; DNA: TGTGCCAGCAGTAAGGCGACGGGCTTTCCCTATGGCTACACCTTC
V: TRBV5-1; length: 17; size: NA; J: TRBJ2-5; D: TRBD1; CDR3: CASRRGRQGARGETQYF; DNA: TGCGCCAGCAGGCGAGGAAGACAGGGGGCGCGTGGGGAGACCCAGTACTTC
V: TRBV29-1; length: 13; size: NA; J: TRBJ1-4; D: NA; CDR3: CSVAWGQEEKLFF; DNA: TGCAGCGTGGCCTGGGGACAAGAGGAAAAACTGTTTTTT
V: TRBV28; length: 12; size: NA; J: TRBJ2-3; D: NA; CDR3: CASIGSLDTQYF; DNA: TGTGCCAGCATCGGGAGTCTAGATACGCAGTATTTT
V: TRBV6-4; length: 15; size: once; J: TRBJ2-3; D: TRBD2; CDR3: CASSDGRSGSDTQYF; DNA: TGTGCCAGCAGTGACGGGCGTAGCGGGAGTGATACGCAGTATTTT
V: TRBV12-3/TRBV12-4; length: 14; size: NA; J: TRBJ1-2; D: TRBD1; CDR3: CASSSGTGWYGYTF; DNA: TGTGCCAGCAGTTCCGGGACAGGGTGGTATGGCTACACCTTC
V: TRBV7-3; length: 16; size: few; J: TRBJ2-1; D: TRBD1; CDR3: CASSLSGDSPRIEQFF; DNA: TGTGCCAGCAGCTTATCCGGGGACAGCCCTCGAATTGAGCAGTTCTTC
V: TRBV10-3; length: 15; size: few; J: TRBJ2-7; D: TRBD2; CDR3: CAISELAVISYEQYF; DNA: TGTGCCATCAGTGAGCTAGCGGTGATATCCTACGAGCAGTACTTC
V: TRBV6-2/TRBV6-3; length: 15; size: NA; J: TRBJ2-2; D: TRBD2; CDR3: CASSRLAGAIGELFF; DNA: TGTGCCAGCAGCCGACTAGCGGGAGCCATCGGGGAGCTGTTTTTT
V: TRBV12-3/TRBV12-4; length: 14; size: few; J: TRBJ2-4; D: NA; CDR3: CASSLWSANDIQYF; DNA: TGTGCCAGCAGTTTATGGAGCGCTAATGACATTCAGTACTTC
V: TRBV5-1; length: 16; size: NA; J: TRBJ2-7; D: NA; CDR3: CASSLYGRTVSYEQYF; DNA: TGCGCCAGCAGCTTGTATGGGAGGACAGTCTCCTACGAGCAGTACTTC
V: TRBV7-2; length: 15; size: NA; J: TRBJ2-5; D: NA; CDR3: CASSLAGKRGETQYF; DNA: TGTGCCAGCAGCTTAGCAGGGAAAAGGGGAGAGACCCAGTACTTC
V: TRBV12-3/TRBV12-4; length: 16; size: NA; J: TRBJ2-3; D: TRBD2; CDR3: CASSSLAGGRLDTQYF; DNA: TGTGCCAGCAGTTCCTTAGCGGGGGGCCGGTTAGATACGCAGTATTTT
V: TRBV28; length: 16; size: NA; J: TRBJ2-5; D: TRBD2; CDR3: CASSLYSGLTEETQYF; DNA: TGTGCCAGCAGTTTATATAGCGGGCTGACGGAAGAGACCCAGTACTTC
V: TRBV20-1; length: 15; size: few; J: TRBJ2-5; D: TRBD1; CDR3: CSAPRDRITQETQYF; DNA: TGCAGTGCGCCCCGGGACAGGATTACTCAAGAGACCCAGTACTTC
V: TRBV20-1; length: 20; size: few; J: TRBJ1-6; D: TRBD1; CDR3: CSARDRGTDLTGSYNSPLHF; DNA: TGCAGTGCTAGAGATCGGGGGACAGATCTCACGGGCTCCTATAATTCACCCCTCCACTTT
V: TRBV27; length: 20; size: NA; J: TRBJ2-5; D: NA; CDR3: CASSLRPGLGLSAYQETQYF; DNA: TGTGCCAGCAGTTTAAGGCCCGGGCTGGGACTCTCGGCGTACCAAGAGACCCAGTACTTC
V: TRBV20-1; length: 15; size: NA; J: TRBJ1-2; D: TRBD1; CDR3: CSARVGSGRGLGYTF; DNA: TGCAGTGCTAGAGTTGGTTCGGGCAGGGGGCTCGGCTACACCTTC
V: TRBV2; length: 17; size: NA; J: TRBJ2-2; D: TRBD1; CDR3: CASSGGQGKWNTGELFF; DNA: TGTGCCAGCTCCGGTGGACAGGGAAAATGGAACACCGGGGAGCTGTTTTTT
V: TRBV4-1; length: 16; size: many; J: TRBJ2-6; D: NA; CDR3: CASSQEWASGANVLTF; DNA: TGCGCCAGCAGCCAAGAGTGGGCCTCTGGGGCCAACGTCCTGACTTTC
V: TRBV5-1; length: 16; size: few; J: TRBJ1-6; D: TRBD1; CDR3: CASSLWGQGTNSPLHF; DNA: TGCGCCAGCAGCTTGTGGGGACAGGGGACGAATTCACCCCTCCACTTT
V: TRBV7-8; length: 14; size: NA; J: TRBJ2-2; D: NA; CDR3: CASSLAGGGGELFF; DNA: TGTGCCAGCAGCTTAGCCGGGGGAGGCGGGGAGCTGTTTTTT
V: TRBV7-8; length: 12; size: few; J: TRBJ2-3; D: NA; CDR3: CASTPAADTQYF; DNA: TGTGCCAGCACCCCCGCGGCAGATACGCAGTATTTT
V: TRBV5-1; length: 16; size: few; J: TRBJ2-5; D: TRBD1; CDR3: CASSATQGAELETQYF; DNA: TGCGCCAGCAGCGCTACACAGGGGGCCGAATTGGAGACCCAGTACTTC
V: TRBV7-9; length: 15; size: NA; J: TRBJ1-2; D: TRBD1; CDR3: CASTRDREYDYGYTF; DNA: TGTGCCAGTACCCGGGACAGGGAGTACGACTATGGCTACACCTTC
V: TRBV6-5; length: 17; size: NA; J: TRBJ2-2; D: TRBD2; CDR3: CASSFLAGGPYTGELFF; DNA: TGTGCCAGCAGTTTCCTAGCGGGGGGGCCTTACACCGGGGAGCTGTTTTTT
V: TRBV5-1; length: 15; size: NA; J: TRBJ2-2; D: TRBD2; CDR3: CASRLSGSVAGELFF; DNA: TGCGCCAGCAGATTAAGCGGGAGCGTCGCCGGGGAGCTGTTTTTT
V: TRBV12-3/TRBV12-4; length: 17; size: NA; J: TRBJ2-6; D: NA; CDR3: CASTPDQGHSGANVLTF; DNA: TGTGCCAGCACCCCCGACCAGGGCCACTCTGGGGCCAACGTCCTGACTTTC
V: TRBV6-2/TRBV6-3; length: 15; size: NA; J: TRBJ2-7; D: TRBD1; CDR3: CASRSPGQGSYEQYF; DNA: TGTGCCAGCAGATCACCGGGACAGGGCTCCTACGAGCAGTACTTC
V: TRBV6-1; length: 18; size: NA; J: TRBJ1-3; D: NA; CDR3: CASMRAPGGDHSGNTIYF; DNA: TGTGCCAGCATGAGGGCACCCGGCGGGGACCACTCTGGAAACACCATATATTTT
V: TRBV7-2; length: 17; size: few; J: TRBJ2-5; D: TRBD2; CDR3: CASSLAPGREGQETQYF; DNA: TGTGCCAGCAGCTTAGCGCCGGGGCGGGAGGGCCAAGAGACCCAGTACTTC
V: TRBV10-2; length: 15; size: few; J: TRBJ2-1; D: TRBD2; CDR3: CASSEWSGGGNEQFF; DNA: TGCGCCAGCAGTGAATGGAGCGGGGGAGGGAATGAGCAGTTCTTC
V: TRBV11-2; length: 15; size: few; J: TRBJ2-1; D: TRBD2; CDR3: CASSWLTSGGNEQFF; DNA: TGTGCCAGCAGCTGGCTCACTAGCGGGGGCAATGAGCAGTTCTTC
V: TRBV27; length: 16; size: few; J: TRBJ2-1; D: TRBD2; CDR3: CASSLSSGRPDNEQFF; DNA: TGTGCCAGCAGTTTGTCGAGCGGGAGGCCGGACAATGAGCAGTTCTTC
V: TRBV9; length: 15; size: NA; J: TRBJ1-5; D: TRBD1; CDR3: CASSEGGQGGQPQHF; DNA: TGTGCCAGCAGCGAGGGGGGACAGGGGGGTCAGCCCCAGCATTTT